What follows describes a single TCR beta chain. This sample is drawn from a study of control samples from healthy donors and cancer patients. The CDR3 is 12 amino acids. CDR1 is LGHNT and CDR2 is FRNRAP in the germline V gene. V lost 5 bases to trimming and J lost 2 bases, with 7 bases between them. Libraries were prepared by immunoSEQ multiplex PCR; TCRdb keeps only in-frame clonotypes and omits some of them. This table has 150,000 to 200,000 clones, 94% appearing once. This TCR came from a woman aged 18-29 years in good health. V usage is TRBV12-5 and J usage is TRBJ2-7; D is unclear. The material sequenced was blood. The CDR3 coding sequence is TGTGCTAGTGGTCACCTGGCCTACGAGCAGTACTTC. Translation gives CASGHLAYEQYF.